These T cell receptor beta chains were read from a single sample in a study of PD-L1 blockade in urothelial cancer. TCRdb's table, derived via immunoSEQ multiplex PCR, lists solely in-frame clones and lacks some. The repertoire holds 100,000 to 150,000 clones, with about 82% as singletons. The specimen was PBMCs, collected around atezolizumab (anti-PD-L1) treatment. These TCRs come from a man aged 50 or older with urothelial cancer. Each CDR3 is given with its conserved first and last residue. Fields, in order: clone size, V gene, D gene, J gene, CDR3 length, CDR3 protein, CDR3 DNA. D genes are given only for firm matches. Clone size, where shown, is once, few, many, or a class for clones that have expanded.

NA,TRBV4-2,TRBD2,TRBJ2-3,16,CASRDQLAGAGDTQYF,TGTGCCAGCAGGGATCAACTAGCGGGAGCAGGTGATACGCAGTATTTT
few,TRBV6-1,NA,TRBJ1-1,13,CASRVSGNAEAFF,TGTGCCAGCAGGGTATCGGGGAACGCTGAAGCTTTCTTT
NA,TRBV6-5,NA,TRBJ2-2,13,CASSYGSTGELFF,TGTGCCAGCAGTTACGGGAGCACCGGGGAGCTGTTTTTT
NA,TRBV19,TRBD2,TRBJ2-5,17,CASSPGGVASGKETQYF,TGTGCCAGTAGTCCCGGGGGGGTGGCTAGCGGGAAAGAGACCCAGTACTTC
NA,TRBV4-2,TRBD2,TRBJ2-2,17,CASSARLAGGNTGELFF,TGTGCCAGCAGCGCCCGTCTAGCGGGAGGCAACACCGGGGAGCTGTTTTTT
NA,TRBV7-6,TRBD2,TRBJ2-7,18,CASSLVSDVAGVKYEQYF,TGTGCCAGCAGCTTAGTTTCGGATGTAGCGGGAGTAAAATACGAGCAGTACTTC
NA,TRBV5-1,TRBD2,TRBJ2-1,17,CASSLTSGSPITNEQFF,TGCGCCAGCAGCCTAACTAGCGGGAGTCCCATTACCAATGAGCAGTTCTTC
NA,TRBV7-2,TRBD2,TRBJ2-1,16,CASSLDRGRALDEQFF,TGTGCCAGCAGCTTAGATCGCGGGAGAGCTTTAGATGAGCAGTTCTTC
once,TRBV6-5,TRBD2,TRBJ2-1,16,CASSYGLAGAPSEQFF,TGTGCCAGCAGTTACGGCCTAGCGGGAGCCCCAAGTGAGCAGTTCTTC
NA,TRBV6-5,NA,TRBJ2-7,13,CASISQGTYEQYF,TGTGCCAGCATATCACAGGGTACCTACGAGCAGTACTTC